This passage covers 13 T cell receptor beta chains from one sample sequenced in a study of T cells in Graves' hyperthyroidism and ophthalmopathy (dated by TCRdb to the late 2010s). Receptor amplification or capture employed multiplex PCR. Sequencing relied on an Illumina HiSeq 2000. TCR beta CDR3 regions were amplified from RNA transcripts. The TCR CDR3 was subjected to a first round of RT-PCR using the HTBI primer set and the Qiagen OneStep RT-PCR kit. TCRdb applied fastp at Q25 and MiXCR to the public reads, then kept only in-frame beta chains. Each record represents a unique CDR3 protein, reported with the most common genes and DNA among its rows. The sample table holds some 500,000 distinct CDR3 sequences, of which roughly 14% were seen once. Together, the top ten hold roughly 17% of the sample. Input material: blood. Every receptor here comes from a young woman with Graves' hyperthyroidism.

This clonotype occurred many times. The chain links TRBV5-1 to TRBJ2-3; maybe TRBD1 (5 bases). Germline CDR1 is SGHRS and CDR2 is YFSETQ. The germline V and J ends were trimmed by 0 bases and 2 bases, with 7 bases remaining between them. The CDR3 is 14 residues long. The CDR3 here is CASSLGQNTDTQYF. Here the CDR3 DNA reads TGCGCCAGCAGCTTGGGACAGAACACAGATACGCAGTATTTT.

The table lists this clonotype with many counts. The V and J genes are TRBV12-3 or TRBV12-4 and TRBJ2-7, with D unclear. The CDR3 runs to 11 residues. The V end was cut by 0 bases, the J end by 5 bases, with 2 bases between. The CDR3 is CASSLADEQYF. CDR3 nucleotide sequence: TGTGCCAGCAGTTTAGCGGACGAGCAGTACTTC.

This clonotype was counted a few times. The chain uses TRBV20-1 and TRBJ1-1; a weak D match, TRBD1 (6 bases). Between the trimmed V and J ends, which lost 5 bases and 3 bases, there was a span of 22 bases. Germline-derived CDR1 and CDR2 are DFQATT and SNEGSKA (reference sequence). This CDR3 is 16 amino acids long. The CDR3, as DNA: TGCAGTGCTCTGGACAGAGACCATTTATGGGACACTGAAGCTTTCTTT. Protein: CSALDRDHLWDTEAFF.

The table lists this clonotype with a few counts. The chain uses TRBV6-1 and TRBJ2-2; the D call may be TRBD1 or TRBD2 (5 bases each). V lost 4 bases, J lost 4 bases, and 13 bases lay in between. This CDR3 is 15 amino acids long. Germline V gene lookup returns CDR1 MNHNS and CDR2 SASEGT. In DNA form, the CDR3 reads TGTGCCAGCAGTGGGTACCCGGGGACCACCGGGGAGCTGTTTTTT. It specifies CASSGYPGTTGELFF.

This clonotype was counted at least ten times. J is TRBJ1-2 and V is TRBV9, with D perhaps matching TRBD1 (5 bases). Trimming removed 1 base at V and 4 bases at J, with 14 bases between. The CDR3 length is 15 residues. Germline V gene lookup returns CDR1 SGDLS and CDR2 YYNGEE. The CDR3 DNA sequence: TGTGCCAGCAGCGTAACCGCCGGGACGGTCTATGGCTACACCTTC. It yields the protein CASSVTAGTVYGYTF.

This clonotype was counted many times. The CDR3 spells CASSIIKGNTEAFF. CDR3 coding DNA: TGTGCCAGTAGTATCATTAAGGGGAACACTGAAGCTTTCTTT. This chain connects TRBV19 to TRBJ1-1, with D unresolved. The germline gives CDR1 LNHDA, CDR2 SQIVND (reference sequence). Trimming removed 3 bases from V and 1 base from J, with 9 bases in between. CDR3 length: 14 amino acids. The full variable domain, completed using reference TRBV19 and TRBJ1-1, is DGGITQSPKYLFRKEGQNVTLSCEQNLNHDAMYWYRQDPGQGLRLIYYSQIVNDFQKGDIAEGYSVSREKKESFPLTVTSAQKNPTAFYLCASSIIKGNTEAFFGQGTRLTVV.

This clonotype occurred many times. V gene TRBV20-1 combines with J gene TRBJ2-3; no clear D. Between the trimmed V and J ends, which lost 5 bases and 6 bases, there was a span of 12 bases. This CDR3 region has 12 residues. Germline V gives CDR1 DFQATT, CDR2 SNEGSKA (reference sequence). The CDR3 region has the DNA TGCAGTGCTGGACCTTCCGGCGATACGCAGTATTTT. This codes for CSAGPSGDTQYF.

The rearrangement links TRBV6-1 to TRBJ2-3; D is ambiguous. Germline CDR1 is MNHNS and CDR2 is SASEGT. CDR3 size: 14 residues. V was cut by 3 bases and J by 0 bases, with 7 bases left in between. CDR3 DNA sequence: TGTGCCAGCAGTGACGGTGGGAGCACAGATACGCAGTATTTT. As protein: CASSDGGSTDTQYF.

The sample holds many counts of this clonotype. The chain employs TRBV30 and TRBJ2-7, with D maybe TRBD1 (5 bases). The CDR3 has 11 residues. Per the germline V gene, CDR1 is GTSNPN and CDR2 is SVGIG (reference sequence). V was trimmed by 4 bases and J by 5 bases, leaving 9 bases between them. The CDR3 reads CAWTGFNEQYF. In DNA, the CDR3 is TGTGCCTGGACAGGGTTTAACGAGCAGTACTTC.

The chain carries TRBV19 and TRBJ1-4, with D unresolved. The V and J ends lost 10 bases and 5 bases respectively, with 14 bases between them. The CDR3 is 13 amino acids. Germline loops: CDR1 LNHDA, CDR2 SQIVND (reference sequence). In DNA form, the CDR3 reads TGTGCCACTGTTCGACGGAGCAATGAAAAACTGTTTTTT. It specifies CATVRRSNEKLFF.

This clonotype occurred many times. The chain joins TRBV7-3 to TRBJ2-5, with TRBD2 identical over 10 bases. After removal of 3 bases from V and 5 bases from J, the junction contained 6 bases not matched to a gene. This CDR3 has 15 residues. Germline CDR1 and CDR2: SGHTA and FQGTGA. CDR3 loop: CASSFASGSWETQYF. CDR3 bases: TGTGCCAGCAGCTTTGCTAGCGGGAGTTGGGAGACCCAGTACTTC.

This clonotype showed up many times. The V and J genes are TRBV14 and TRBJ2-7; 11 bases align to TRBD2. The V gene's germline CDR1 is SGHDN and CDR2 FVKESK. This CDR3 comprises 14 residues. Trimming at V came to 3 bases and at J to 6 bases, leaving 4 bases not matched to a gene. This chain's CDR3 is CASSHFLAGGEQYF. CDR3 DNA sequence: TGTGCCAGCAGCCACTTCCTAGCGGGAGGCGAGCAGTACTTC.

The chain employs TRBV20-1 and TRBJ1-2; no definite D call. The CDR3 sequence is 14 residues long. Per germline, CDR1 DFQATT and CDR2 SNEGSKA (reference sequence). V lost 3 bases, J lost 2 bases, and 13 bases lay in between. CDR3 amino acids: CSARESLGNYGYTF. CDR3 in DNA: TGCAGTGCTAGGGAGTCCCTCGGCAACTATGGCTACACCTTC.